The 18 T cell receptor beta chains listed next were all sequenced from one sample in a study of OX40 agonist ivuxolimab in advanced cancers. The table came from immunoSEQ multiplex PCR; TCRdb's copy has only in-frame clones and leaves some out. Of around 72,000 clones in the sample, over 75% were seen once. The input for sequencing was CD4+ or CD8+ T cells sorted from blood, taken in a trial of the OX40 agonist ivuxolimab. Source of these receptors: an adult with an advanced solid tumor such as melanoma, head and neck, liver or kidney cancer.

The V call is TRBV6-5, the J call TRBJ1-1; unclear D gene. Trimming took 4 bases from V and 0 from J, leaving 9 bases between them. Germline V CDR1 and CDR2: MNHEY, SVGAGI. This CDR3 is 14 amino acids long. The CDR3 coding sequence is TGTGCCAGCAGTTTGGGTCGGATGAACACTGAAGCTTTCTTT. Protein product: CASSLGRMNTEAFF.

The gene calls are TRBV12-5 and TRBJ2-7; 8 bases are shared with TRBD1. Germline lookup yields CDR1 LGHNT and CDR2 FRNRAP. V was pared by 0 bases and J by 0 bases, with 7 bases of the junction left unmatched. This CDR3 contains 17 residues. The CDR3 DNA sequence: TGTGCTAGTGGTTTGGTGCCGGGACAGGCGAACTCCTACGAGCAGTACTTC. Its translation: CASGLVPGQANSYEQYF.

The V gene is TRBV5-1, the J gene TRBJ1-4, with TRBD1 matching over 9 bases. V was clipped by 4 bases and J by 6 bases; unmatched bases: 4. Germline V gene data show CDR1 as SGHRS and CDR2 as YFSETQ. CDR3 length equals 14 residues. The CDR3 protein is CASSPGQGDEKLFF. The CDR3 nucleotides are TGCGCCAGCAGCCCGGGACAGGGAGATGAAAAACTGTTTTTT.

This clone has only one observation. CDR3 DNA: TGTGCCAGCAGCGCCCCCCGGGGCGGGAGGGAAGAGACCCAGTACTTC. Residues: CASSAPRGGREETQYF. The chain combines TRBV9 with TRBJ2-5; 9 nucleotides align to TRBD2. Looked up from germline, CDR1 is SGDLS and CDR2 is YYNGEE. This CDR3 comprises 16 residues. J lost 3 bases, V lost 3 bases, and 9 bases had no gene match.

The chain joins TRBV14 to TRBJ1-2; possibly TRBD1 for D (6 bases). V was clipped by 4 bases and J by 7 bases, with 16 bases between them. Germline V gives CDR1 SGHDN, CDR2 FVKESK. The CDR3 is made up of 14 amino acids. As DNA, the CDR3 is TGTGCCAGCAGCCCGGCGGGGGCGACGGTTGGCTACACCTTC. It yields the protein CASSPAGATVGYTF.

This clone was counted a single time. For the CDR3, the DNA is TGTGCCGGAATTGGGACAGCCTTAATGAACACTGAAGCTTTCTTT. It codes for CAGIGTALMNTEAFF. The chain combines TRBV2 with TRBJ1-1, with TRBD1 identical over 7 bases. Germline assignment: CDR1 SNHLY and CDR2 FYNNEI. The CDR3 loop spans 15 amino acids. With V trimmed by 11 bases and J by 0 bases, 12 bases remained unmatched.

This chain links TRBV7-2 with TRBJ2-5; D not certain. Germline V gene sequence: CDR1 SGHTA, CDR2 FQGNSA. V was trimmed by 5 bases and J by 5 bases, leaving 18 bases between them. CDR3 length equals 15 residues. The CDR3 DNA sequence: TGTGCCAGCAGCCCAGGACGGGTGCAAGGGGAGACCCAGTACTTC. Translated, it gives CASSPGRVQGETQYF.

The rearrangement links TRBV18 to TRBJ2-6, with D perhaps assigned TRBD1 or TRBD2 (5 bases each). The germline V gene encodes CDR1 KGHSH and CDR2 LQKENI. With 3 bases removed from V and 4 bases from J, the gap between germline ends came to 10 bases. CDR3 length equals 15 residues. The CDR3 region is CASSPGTSGANVLTF. The CDR3 nucleotides read TGTGCCAGCTCACCGGGGACCTCAGGGGCCAACGTCCTGACTTTC.

The V gene is TRBV7-2, the J gene TRBJ2-3, with 11 bases fitting TRBD2. The V gene's germline CDR1 is SGHTA and CDR2 FQGNSA. J lost 3 bases, V lost 3 bases, and 8 bases had no gene match. The CDR3 runs to 17 residues. This CDR3 is CASSFSPSGGSTDTQYF. As DNA, the CDR3 is TGTGCCAGCAGCTTTTCACCTAGCGGGGGGTCTACAGATACGCAGTATTTT.

This chain joins TRBV16 and TRBJ1-3; D is undetermined. CDR1 and CDR2 (germline): KGHSY, FQNENV. Trimming pared 2 bases from V and 3 bases from J, leaving 5 bases between. The length of the CDR3 is 13 residues. The DNA for the CDR3 is TGTGCCAGCAGCCAAAACCATGGAAACACCATATATTTT. It encodes CASSQNHGNTIYF.

V gene TRBV27 combines with J gene TRBJ1-4; TRBD1 aligns across 8 bases. J gave up 8 bases and V 6 bases, and 8 bases lay outside the gene matches. The CDR3 is 14 amino acids. The germline V gene encodes CDR1 MNHEY and CDR2 SMNVEV (reference sequence). Here the CDR3 DNA reads TGTGCCAGCAGGACGGACAGGGATGGAGAAAAACTGTTTTTT. This gives the protein CASRTDRDGEKLFF.

The rearrangement links TRBV7-9 to TRBJ1-5; possibly TRBD1 for D (6 bases). This CDR3 region has 15 residues. Trimming took 1 base from V and 5 from J, leaving 12 bases between them. Germline CDR1 SEHNR, CDR2 FQNEAQ (reference sequence). The CDR3 DNA follows: TGTGCCAGCAGCTTAGAGGACGCAGGGGATCAGCCCCAGCATTTT. Amino acid sequence: CASSLEDAGDQPQHF.

The J gene is TRBJ1-1, the V gene TRBV2, with 7 bases that match TRBD1. Per the germline V gene, CDR1 is SNHLY and CDR2 is FYNNEI. The ends lost 5 bases at V and 8 bases at J; junction bases unmatched: 5. The CDR3 is 12 amino acids. The CDR3: CASSLQDREAFF. CDR3 nucleotide sequence: TGTGCCAGCAGTCTTCAGGACAGGGAAGCTTTCTTT.

The chain is built from TRBV14 and TRBJ2-6; no clear D. The V gene's germline CDR1 is SGHDN and CDR2 FVKESK. V shed 1 base and J shed 2 bases, with 6 bases lying between them. The CDR3 has 15 residues. This CDR3 is CASSQAVPGANVLTF. CDR3 nucleotides: TGTGCCAGCAGCCAAGCGGTTCCTGGGGCCAACGTCCTGACTTTC.

CDR3 DNA sequence: TGTGCCAGCAGCTTAGACGGGGGCGGTTCACCCCTCCACTTT. It is translated as CASSLDGGGSPLHF. The chain couples TRBV7-9 to TRBJ1-6, with D perhaps matching TRBD1 (6 bases). The CDR3 covers 14 residues. Trimming took off 1 base at V and 9 bases at J, with 10 bases between the two ends. The V gene's germline CDR1 is SEHNR and CDR2 FQNEAQ (reference sequence).

The table lists this clone with a count of one. The V and J genes are TRBV30 and TRBJ2-3; tentatively, D is TRBD1 or TRBD2 (6 bases each). This CDR3 contains 12 residues. Trimming took off 4 bases at V and 7 bases at J, with 12 bases between the two ends. The V gene's germline CDR1 is GTSNPN and CDR2 SVGIG (reference sequence). The CDR3 bases are TGTGCCTGGAAAGGGGGGAGTTATACGCAGTATTTT. Protein sequence: CAWKGGSYTQYF. Drawing the rest from reference TRBV30 and TRBJ2-3, the complete variable domain is SQTIHQWPATLVQPVGSPLSLECTVEGTSNPNLYWYRQAAGRGLQLLFYSVGIGQISSEVPQNLSASRPQDRQFILSSKKLLLSDSGFYLCAWKGGSYTQYFGPGTRLTVL.

This chain uses TRBV19 with TRBJ2-1; 13 bases are shared with TRBD2. Trimming at V came to 8 bases and at J to 0 bases, leaving 4 bases not matched to a gene. Per germline, CDR1 LNHDA and CDR2 SQIVND (reference sequence). This CDR3 region has 16 residues. Written as DNA, the CDR3 is TGTGCCAGTGGCAGGACTAGCGGGAGCTCCTACAATGAGCAGTTCTTC. The encoded protein is CASGRTSGSSYNEQFF. The full variable domain, its missing parts supplied by reference TRBV19 and TRBJ2-1, is DGGITQSPKYLFRKEGQNVTLSCEQNLNHDAMYWYRQDPGQGLRLIYYSQIVNDFQKGDIAEGYSVSREKKESFPLTVTSAQKNPTAFYLCASGRTSGSSYNEQFFGPGTRLTVL.

V gene TRBV19 combines with J gene TRBJ2-5, with a weak D call TRBD1 (5 bases). The last part of the DNA fits TRBJ2-7 better; the J call may be wrong. Germline V gives CDR1 LNHDA, CDR2 SQIVND (reference sequence). The CDR3 contains 13 residues. DNA of the CDR3: TGTGCCAGTAGTCAGGGTCTTTCGGACGAGCAGTACTTC. As protein: CASSQGLSDEQYF.